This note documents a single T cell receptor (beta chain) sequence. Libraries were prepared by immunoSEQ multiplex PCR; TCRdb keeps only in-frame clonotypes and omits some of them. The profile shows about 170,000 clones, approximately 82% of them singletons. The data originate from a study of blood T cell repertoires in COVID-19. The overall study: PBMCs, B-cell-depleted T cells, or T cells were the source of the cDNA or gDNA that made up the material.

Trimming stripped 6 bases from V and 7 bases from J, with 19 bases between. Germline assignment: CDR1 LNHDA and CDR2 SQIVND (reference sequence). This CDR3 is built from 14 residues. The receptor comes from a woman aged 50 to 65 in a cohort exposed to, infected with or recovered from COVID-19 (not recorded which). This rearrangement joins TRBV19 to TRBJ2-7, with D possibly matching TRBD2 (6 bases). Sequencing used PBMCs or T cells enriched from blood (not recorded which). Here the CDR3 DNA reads TGTGCCAGTAGGAGCGGTGCTAGCGCCTGGGAGCAGTACTTC. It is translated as CASRSGASAWEQYF.